In its sample, the clone carrying this T cell receptor (beta chain) was seen many times. Its antigen is still unknown. From germline, CDR1 is KGHDR and CDR2 SFDVKD. V gave up 5 bases and J gave up 6 bases, with 19 bases separating them. CDR3 size: 16 residues. Each TCR beta library was made by quantitative 5'-RACE that incorporated molecular barcodes. TCRdb passed the 5' RACE reads through MiXCR, listing each CDR3 protein once. The sample holds approximately 500,000 distinct CDR3 sequences, about an eighth seen once. This entry comes from a study of CD8 T cells in ankylosing spondylitis. Study-wide results and limits: Made up of fewer than 10 highly homologous variants, a TCR beta motif appeared characteristic of ankylosing spondylitis blood.

The specimen sequenced was blood, either unsorted or a sorted T cell fraction (not recorded which). V is TRBV24-1 and J is TRBJ2-1; the D gene is possibly TRBD2 (6 bases). The clonotype originates from a male donor with ankylosing spondylitis. CDR3 coding DNA: TGTGCCACCAGTGCCGGGGGACTCAGGCCTTCCAATGAGCAGTTCTTC. Amino acids: CATSAGGLRPSNEQFF.